This T cell receptor (beta chain) was identified in a study of OX40 agonist ivuxolimab in advanced cancers. Whole-study context: Patients took ivuxolimab, an agonistic anti-OX40 (CD134) antibody.

Notes on the study in general: With doses of 0.1 to 3.0 mg/kg, CD4+ and CD8+ blood T cells had undergone clonal expansion by week 6. Certain nonresponders additionally had low normalized T-cell clonal expansion. On average, CD8+ T cells showed a greater number of expanded clones than CD4+.

A remark on this clone: The antigen remains undetermined.

Repertoires were generated with immunoSEQ multiplex PCR, while TCRdb's copy carries only in-frame clones and drops some. This table holds approximately 15,000 clones, around 80% found once. V shed 5 bases, J shed 6 bases, and the junction held 11 bases outside the gene matches. CDR3 size: 15 residues. The germline V gene has CDR1 SGHAT and CDR2 FQNNGV. This rearrangement joins TRBV11-2 to TRBJ1-2, with 8 bases fitting TRBD1. The sequenced sample was CD4+ or CD8+ T cells sorted from blood, obtained in a trial of the OX40 agonist ivuxolimab. The receptor's source is an adult with an advanced solid tumor such as melanoma, head and neck, liver or kidney cancer. Written as DNA, the CDR3 is TGTGCCAGCAGCGCCTGGACAGGGTGGGTAAATGGCTACACCTTC. It is translated as CASSAWTGWVNGYTF.